This entry is about one TCR beta chain. The antigen is undetermined. These data originate in a study of T cells in localized non-small cell lung cancer. CDR1 and CDR2 from the germline V gene are MGHDK and SYGVNS. The CDR3 is 17 amino acids. The V segment lost 8 bases and the J segment 3 bases; nucleotides outside the gene matches: 15. Study results and limitations: Adjacent lung had a median around 60 of the 100 largest tumor clones. Clonality of T cells reached its maximum in uninvolved adjacent lung, surpassing tumor.

Some clones are missing from TCRdb's copy, which holds only in-frame ones; the method was immunoSEQ multiplex PCR. The data show more than 30,000 clones, with 78% seen just once and roughly 35% held by the top ten. The clonotype comes from a male donor aged 60 or over with stage II squamous cell lung carcinoma. Sequences were derived from peripheral blood, sampled before any cancer treatment. V and J are TRBV25-1 and TRBJ1-4; 7 bases match TRBD1. In nucleotides, the CDR3 is TGTGCCAGCTCCAAAGGGGGCGGGGGGCGAGCTAATGAAAAACTGTTTTTT. Amino acid sequence: CASSKGGGGRANEKLFF.